The next 15 T cell receptor beta chains were all read from a single sample in a study of CXCR3-negative and CXCR3-positive naive CD8 T cells. Findings and caveats of the study: More hydrophobic TRB CDR3s occurred in CXCR3-positive than in CXCR3-negative naive cells.

Their recognized antigens are unknown. cDNA libraries for TRB were generated by 5' RACE incorporating UMI labels. TCRdb reprocessed the 5' RACE reads and reports one entry per CDR3 protein, with no DNA. This sample contains roughly 110,000 distinct CDR3 sequences. The specimen sequenced was naive CXCR3+ CD8+ T cells from blood. Indicated subset: CD45RO-CCR7+CD27+CD95- naive CD8+ T cells expressing CXCR3 (TNR3+). The receptors stem from a human donor in good health. Some clones in this sample may be carry-over from other donors' samples.

The chain uses TRBV7-8 and TRBJ1-2. The germline V gene encodes CDR1 SGHVS and CDR2 FQNEAQ. The CDR3 is 12 residues long. CDR3 in amino acids: CASSFWQDGYTF.

The chain uses TRBV20-1 and TRBJ2-3; TCRdb's D call of TRBD1 is untestable without DNA. Germline assignment: CDR1 DFQATT and CDR2 SNEGSKA (reference sequence). This CDR3 has 14 amino acids. The CDR3 reads CSARQGLARDTQYF.

This chain joins TRBV10-3 and TRBJ2-5; TCRdb's assignment of TRBD1 cannot be checked, as there is no DNA. CDR1 ENHRY and CDR2 SYGVKD come from the germline V gene. The CDR3 has 15 amino acids. The chain's CDR3 is CAISLRDRGRETQYF.

The chain links TRBV29-1 to TRBJ2-2. Germline V gene data show CDR1 as SQVTM and CDR2 as ANQGSEA. The CDR3 is 13 residues long. The CDR3 spells CSVYLDGTGELFF.

The genes are TRBV28 and TRBJ1-3. This CDR3 is 14 amino acids long. From germline, CDR1 is MDHEN and CDR2 SYDVKM. The CDR3 loop reads CASSLSRSGNTIYF.

The CDR3 is CAIRTKGAGGSYNEQFF. This chain uses TRBV10-3 with TRBJ2-1; as DNA is missing, the TRBD1 call by TCRdb cannot be tested. In germline, CDR1 is ENHRY, CDR2 SYGVKD. CDR3 length: 17 residues.

This chain links TRBV10-1 with TRBJ2-7; TCRdb gives TRBD1 as the D gene, but with no DNA this cannot be confirmed. Germline CDR1 and CDR2: WNHNN and SYGVQD (reference sequence). The CDR3 contains 14 residues. The CDR3 is CASSEGRGIYEQYF.

The chain links TRBV28 to TRBJ2-5; no DNA is available, so the TRBD1 call from TCRdb remains unchecked. CDR1 MDHEN and CDR2 SYDVKM come from the germline V gene. This CDR3 contains 15 residues. CDR3 loop: CASSFVVPGRETQYF.

The rearrangement uses TRBV12-3 or TRBV12-4 and TRBJ1-2. This CDR3 has 16 residues. CDR3 in amino acids: CASSLFAPSPLSGYTF.

This chain connects TRBV29-1 to TRBJ2-7; absent DNA, TCRdb's TRBD1 call cannot be checked. The CDR3 contains 15 residues. Germline lookup yields CDR1 SQVTM and CDR2 ANQGSEA. This chain's CDR3 is CSVDFWDRGSYEQYF.

The CDR3 reads CASSLGLGLDEQFF. The chain carries TRBV7-2 and TRBJ2-1; as DNA is missing, the TRBD1 call by TCRdb cannot be tested. The CDR3 covers 14 residues. Germline assignment: CDR1 SGHTA and CDR2 FQGNSA.

The chain uses TRBV29-1 and TRBJ2-7; TCRdb lists TRBD1, though no DNA is available to test this call. The germline gives CDR1 SQVTM, CDR2 ANQGSEA. The CDR3 extends over 14 amino acids. The CDR3 protein is CSVQTGHGPYEQYF.

The chain links TRBV4-1 to TRBJ1-5; TCRdb picks TRBD1, but there is no DNA to check that call. CDR3 size: 18 residues. CDR1 is MGHRA and CDR2 is YSYEKL in the germline V gene. CDR3 sequence: CASSQGPGRSLKGQPQHF.

The chain employs TRBV29-1 and TRBJ2-5; absent DNA, TCRdb's TRBD1 call cannot be checked. The CDR3 spans 15 residues. Germline V CDR1 and CDR2: SQVTM, ANQGSEA. CDR3 in amino acids: CSVEGWGFRKETQYF.

The chain uses TRBV10-2 and TRBJ2-7. Germline assignment: CDR1 WSHSY and CDR2 SAAADI. The CDR3 loop spans 14 amino acids. CDR3 in amino acids: CASSELGLKSEQYF.